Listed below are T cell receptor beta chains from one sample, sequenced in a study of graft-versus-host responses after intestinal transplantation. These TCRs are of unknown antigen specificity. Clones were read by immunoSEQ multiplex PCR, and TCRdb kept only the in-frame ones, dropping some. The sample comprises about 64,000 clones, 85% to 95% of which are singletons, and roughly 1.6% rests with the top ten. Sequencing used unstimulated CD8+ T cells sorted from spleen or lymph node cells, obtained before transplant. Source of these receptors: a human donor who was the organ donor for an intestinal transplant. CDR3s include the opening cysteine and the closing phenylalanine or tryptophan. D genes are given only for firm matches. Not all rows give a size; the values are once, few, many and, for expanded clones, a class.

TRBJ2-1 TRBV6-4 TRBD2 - CASSEAGGYNEQFF TGTGCCAGCAGTGAAGCGGGAGGCTACAATGAGCAGTTCTTC
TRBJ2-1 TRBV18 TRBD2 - CASSPRTSGTYNEQFF TGTGCCAGCTCACCACGGACTAGCGGGACCTACAATGAGCAGTTCTTC
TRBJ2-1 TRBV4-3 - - CASSQGTRGSGEQFF TGCGCCAGCAGCCAAGGGACTAGGGGGTCGGGTGAGCAGTTCTTC
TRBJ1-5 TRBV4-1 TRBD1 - CASSQAGGSSRGNQPQHF TGCGCCAGCAGCCAGGCAGGGGGTAGCTCGCGTGGAAATCAGCCCCAGCATTTT
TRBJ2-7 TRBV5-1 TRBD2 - CASRGAAGGPNEQYF TGCGCCAGCAGAGGGGCAGCGGGAGGCCCTAACGAGCAGTACTTC
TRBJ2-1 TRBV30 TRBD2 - CAWTSGGLYNEQFF TGTGCCTGGACTAGCGGGGGACTCTACAATGAGCAGTTCTTC
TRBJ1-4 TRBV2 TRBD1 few CASSHSGRGRKKLFF TGTGCCAGCAGTCACTCGGGCAGGGGGCGTAAAAAACTGTTTTTT
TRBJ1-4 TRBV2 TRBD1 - CASNYHRDRGTTNEKLFF TGTGCCAGCAATTATCACCGGGACAGGGGGACAACTAATGAAAAACTGTTTTTT
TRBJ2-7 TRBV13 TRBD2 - CATSGGSGSYEQYF TGTGCCACCTCGGGGGGTAGCGGTTCCTACGAGCAGTACTTC
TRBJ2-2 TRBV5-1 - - CASSLRQGGTGELFF TGCGCCAGCAGCTTGCGGCAGGGTGGAACCGGGGAGCTGTTTTTT
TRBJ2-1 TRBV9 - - CASSPSSSYNEQFF TGTGCCAGCAGCCCCTCCTCCTCGTACAATGAGCAGTTCTTC
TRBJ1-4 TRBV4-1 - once CASNGGGNEKLFF TGCGCCAGCAATGGGGGAGGTAATGAAAAACTGTTTTTT
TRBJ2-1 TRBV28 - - CASNYDRLVYNEQFF TGTGCCAGCAACTACGACAGGTTGGTCTACAATGAGCAGTTCTTC
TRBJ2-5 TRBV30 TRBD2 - CAWSLGLAGEGETQYF TGTGCCTGGAGTTTGGGACTAGCGGGAGAGGGGGAGACCCAGTACTTC
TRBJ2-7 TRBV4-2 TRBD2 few CASSHRGGSYEQYF TGTGCCAGCAGCCACCGCGGGGGCTCCTACGAGCAGTACTTC
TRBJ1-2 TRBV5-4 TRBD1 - CASSFTGANGYTF TGTGCCAGCAGCTTCACAGGGGCTAACGGCTACACCTTC
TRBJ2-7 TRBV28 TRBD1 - CASRLTGVPYEQYF TGTGCCAGCAGACTGACAGGGGTCCCCTACGAGCAGTACTTC
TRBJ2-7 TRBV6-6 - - CASSLGLTYEQYF TGTGCCAGCAGCTTGGGCCTCACCTACGAGCAGTACTTC
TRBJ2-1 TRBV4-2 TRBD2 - CASRRGTSGSLDPFF TGTGCCAGCAGACGAGGGACTAGCGGGAGTTTGGACCCGTTCTTC
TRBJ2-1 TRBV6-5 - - CASRTPGRANEQFF TGTGCCAGCCGAACACCCGGCAGGGCCAATGAGCAGTTCTTC
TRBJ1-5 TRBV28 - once CASSWGGNQPQHF TGTGCCAGCAGTTGGGGGGGGAATCAGCCCCAGCATTTT
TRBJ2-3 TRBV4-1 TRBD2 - CASSQDSGPITDTQYF TGCGCCAGCAGCCAAGATAGCGGGCCGATAACAGATACGCAGTATTTT
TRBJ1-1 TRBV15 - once CATSRDPGASGAEAFF TGTGCCACCAGCAGAGACCCCGGAGCCTCGGGGGCTGAAGCTTTCTTT
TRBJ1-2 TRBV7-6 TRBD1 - CASSETGGNGYTF TGTGCCAGCAGCGAGACAGGGGGGAATGGCTACACCTTC
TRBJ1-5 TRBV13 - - CASSLEGQPQHF TGTGCCAGCAGCTTAGAGGGGCAGCCCCAGCATTTT
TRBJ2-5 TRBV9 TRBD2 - CASSLSGRAGETQYF TGTGCCAGCAGTCTAAGCGGGAGGGCCGGAGAGACCCAGTACTTC
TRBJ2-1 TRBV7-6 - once CASSPHTGQFVDNEQFF TGTGCCAGCAGCCCCCACACTGGACAGTTCGTCGACAATGAGCAGTTCTTC
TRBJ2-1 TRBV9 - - CASSNFNNEQFF TGTGCCAGCAGCAATTTTAACAATGAGCAGTTCTTC
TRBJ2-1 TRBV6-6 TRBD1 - CASSSSAGTGGPYLF TGTGCCAGCAGTTCTAGCGCCGGGACAGGGGGTCCCTATCTCTTC
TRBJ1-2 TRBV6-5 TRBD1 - CASTTDRDNYGYTF TGTGCCAGCACCACGGACAGGGATAACTATGGCTACACCTTC
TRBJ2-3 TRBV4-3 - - CASSQDRLGGPDTQYF TGCGCCAGCAGCCAAGACAGGCTCGGGGGGCCAGATACGCAGTATTTT
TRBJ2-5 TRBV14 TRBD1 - CASSLSATGEETQYF TGTGCCAGCAGCCTCTCGGCGACAGGGGAAGAGACCCAGTACTTC
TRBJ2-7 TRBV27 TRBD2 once CASSLEASGTYEQYF TGTGCCAGCAGTTTAGAGGCTAGCGGGACCTACGAGCAGTACTTC
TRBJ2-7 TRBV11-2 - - CASSFSEWIYEQYF TGTGCCAGCAGCTTCAGCGAGTGGATCTACGAGCAGTACTTC
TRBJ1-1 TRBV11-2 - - CASSPGVGLEAFF TGTGCCAGCAGTCCGGGGGTAGGGCTTGAAGCTTTCTTT
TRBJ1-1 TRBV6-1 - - CASSEGSEGSEAFF TGTGCCAGCAGTGAAGGGTCGGAGGGTTCAGAAGCTTTCTTT
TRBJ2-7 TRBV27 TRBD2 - CASRTSGTYEQYF TGTGCCAGCAGGACTAGCGGGACCTACGAGCAGTACTTC
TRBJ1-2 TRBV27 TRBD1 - CASSSWTGLNGYTF TGTGCCAGCAGTTCCTGGACAGGGTTAAATGGCTACACCTTC
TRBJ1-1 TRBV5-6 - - CASSLGTGTEAFF TGTGCCAGCAGCTTGGGGACGGGGACTGAAGCTTTCTTT
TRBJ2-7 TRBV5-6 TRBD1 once CASSLGQGAGYEQYF TGTGCCAGCAGCTTGGGTCAGGGGGCTGGCTACGAGCAGTACTTC
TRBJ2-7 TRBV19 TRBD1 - CASRGTGRYEQYF TGTGCCAGTAGGGGGACAGGTCGCTACGAGCAGTACTTC
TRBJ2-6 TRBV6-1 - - CASSESSGSGANVLTF TGTGCCAGCAGTGAATCCTCAGGTTCAGGGGCCAACGTCCTGACTTTC
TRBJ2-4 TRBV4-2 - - CASSQASRRQYF TGTGCCAGCAGCCAAGCCTCGCGGCGGCAGTACTTC
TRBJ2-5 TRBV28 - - CASRYSYQETQYF TGTGCCAGCAGGTACAGCTACCAAGAGACCCAGTACTTC
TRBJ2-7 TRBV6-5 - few CASSAGAYEQYF TGTGCCAGCAGTGCAGGGGCCTACGAGCAGTACTTC
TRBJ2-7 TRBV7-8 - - CASSQQGQEQYF TGTGCCAGCAGCCAACAGGGTCAAGAGCAGTACTTC